This TCR beta chain was identified in a study of T-cell memory formation after mild COVID-19. V was trimmed by 3 bases and J by 0 bases, leaving 10 bases between them. This CDR3 has 14 residues. Germline V CDR1 and CDR2: SGHRS, YFSETQ. Employing constant-segment primers, 5'RACE generated TCR alpha and TCR beta cDNA libraries bearing sample barcodes and UMIs. From the 5' RACE reads, TCRdb called clonotypes with MiXCR, one entry per CDR3 protein. The sample contains around 300,000 distinct CDR3 sequences, roughly 13% of which appear only once. The chain recombines TRBV5-1 with TRBJ2-7, with D perhaps given as TRBD1 or TRBD2 (5 bases each). The TCR comes from a man younger than 30 who had mild COVID-19 (a few samples of this study predate the infection). Cell type and time point are not known. Sequenced input: PBMCs or a T cell subset sorted from them (not recorded which). The CDR3 DNA reads as TGCGCCAGCAGCTCACCAGGGACCTCCTACGAGCAGTACTTC. This translates into CASSSPGTSYEQYF.